This T cell receptor beta chain was sequenced in a study of T cell responses to AZD1222 COVID-19 vaccine. General study points: Repertoires in all cases were sampled only once the peak T cell response had passed. Targets within unmutated variant regions were reportedly found for nearly half of spike-specific TCRs. The study found Spike-specific TCR breadth and depth rose after two AZD1222 doses.

Concerning this clone: Its cognate antigen is unknown.

The CDR3 runs to 17 residues. Germline-derived CDR1 and CDR2 are LGHDT and YNNKEL (reference sequence). V shed 1 base, J shed 5 bases, and the junction held 13 bases outside the gene matches. TCRdb's table, derived via immunoSEQ multiplex PCR, lists solely in-frame clones and lacks some. The table has 85,000 to 130,000 clones, 85% to 90% seen once. Source: peripheral blood, taken on day 0 of AZD1222 vaccination. This TCR was recovered from an adult in good health. This chain joins TRBV3-1 (or the pseudogene TRBV3-2) and TRBJ1-2, with 7 bases lining up with TRBD1. CDR3 protein: CASSQGAFFDRDYGYTF. The CDR3 nucleotides read TGTGCCAGCAGCCAAGGCGCCTTCTTTGACAGGGATTATGGCTACACCTTC.